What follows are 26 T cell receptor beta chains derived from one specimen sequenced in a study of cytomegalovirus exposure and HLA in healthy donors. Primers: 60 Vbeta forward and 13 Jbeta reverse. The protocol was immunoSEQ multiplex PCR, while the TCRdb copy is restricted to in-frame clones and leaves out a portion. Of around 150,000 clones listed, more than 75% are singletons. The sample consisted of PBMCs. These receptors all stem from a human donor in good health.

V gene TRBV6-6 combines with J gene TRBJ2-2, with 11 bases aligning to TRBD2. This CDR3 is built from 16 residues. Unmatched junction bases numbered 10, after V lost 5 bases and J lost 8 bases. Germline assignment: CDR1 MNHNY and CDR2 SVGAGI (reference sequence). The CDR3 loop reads CASSATSGSPSGELFF. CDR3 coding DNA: TGTGCCAGCAGTGCAACTAGCGGGAGTCCCTCTGGGGAGCTGTTTTTT.

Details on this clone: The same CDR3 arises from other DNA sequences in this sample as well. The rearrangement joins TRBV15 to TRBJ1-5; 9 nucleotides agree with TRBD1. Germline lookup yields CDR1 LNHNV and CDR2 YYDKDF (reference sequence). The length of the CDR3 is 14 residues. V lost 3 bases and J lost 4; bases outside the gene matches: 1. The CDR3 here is CATSRGQGNQPQHF. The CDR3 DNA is TGTGCCACCAGCAGGGGACAGGGAAATCAGCCCCAGCATTTT.

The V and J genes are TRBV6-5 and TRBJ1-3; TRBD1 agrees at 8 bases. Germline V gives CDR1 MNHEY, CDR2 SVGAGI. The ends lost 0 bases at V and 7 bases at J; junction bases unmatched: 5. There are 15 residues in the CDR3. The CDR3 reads CASSYSVTGGNTIYF. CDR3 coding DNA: TGTGCCAGCAGTTACTCTGTAACAGGGGGTAACACCATATATTTT.

The CDR3 spells CASSLNNEQFF. For the CDR3, the DNA is TGTGCCAGCTCACTCAACAATGAGCAGTTCTTC. The J gene is TRBJ2-1, the V gene TRBV18; D remains unclear. The germline V gene encodes CDR1 KGHSH and CDR2 LQKENI. The CDR3 consists of 11 residues. V was trimmed by 4 bases and J by 5 bases, leaving 3 bases between them.

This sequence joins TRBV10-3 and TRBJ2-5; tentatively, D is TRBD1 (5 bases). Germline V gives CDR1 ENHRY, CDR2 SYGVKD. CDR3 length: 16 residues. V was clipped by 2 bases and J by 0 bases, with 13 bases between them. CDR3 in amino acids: CAISEPAGQDQETQYF. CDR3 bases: TGTGCCATCAGTGAGCCCGCCGGACAAGACCAAGAGACCCAGTACTTC.

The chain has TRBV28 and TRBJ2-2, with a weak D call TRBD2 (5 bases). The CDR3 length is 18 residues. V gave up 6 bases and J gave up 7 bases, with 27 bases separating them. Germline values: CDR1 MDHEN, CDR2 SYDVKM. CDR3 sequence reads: CASRPLQTSREKGGELFF. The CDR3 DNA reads TGTGCCAGCAGGCCACTACAAACTAGTCGGGAAAAGGGCGGGGAGCTGTTTTTT. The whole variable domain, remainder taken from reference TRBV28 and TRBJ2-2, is DVKVTQSSRYLVKRTGEKVFLECVQDMDHENMFWYRQDPGLGLRLIYFSYDVKMKEKGDIPEGYSVSREKKERFSLILESASTNQTSMYLCASRPLQTSREKGGELFFGEGSRLTVL.

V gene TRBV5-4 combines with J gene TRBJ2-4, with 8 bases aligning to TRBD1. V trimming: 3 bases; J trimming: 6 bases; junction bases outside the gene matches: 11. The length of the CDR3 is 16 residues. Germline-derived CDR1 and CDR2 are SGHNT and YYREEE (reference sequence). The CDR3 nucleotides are TGTGCCAGCAGCTGGGGCGGACAGGGTTTCGGAAACATTCAGTACTTC. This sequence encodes CASSWGGQGFGNIQYF.

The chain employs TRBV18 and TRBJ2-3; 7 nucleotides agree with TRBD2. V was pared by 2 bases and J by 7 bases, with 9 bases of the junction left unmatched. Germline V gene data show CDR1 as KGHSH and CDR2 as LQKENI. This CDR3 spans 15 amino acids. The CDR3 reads CASSPLGTTSNTQYF. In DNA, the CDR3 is TGTGCCAGCTCACCATTGGGGACTACTAGTAATACGCAGTATTTT.

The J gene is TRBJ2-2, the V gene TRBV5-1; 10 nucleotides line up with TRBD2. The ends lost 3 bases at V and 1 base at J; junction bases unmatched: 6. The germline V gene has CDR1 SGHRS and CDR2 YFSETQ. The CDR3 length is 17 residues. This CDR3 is CASSSRLAGMNTGELFF. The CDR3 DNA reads TGCGCCAGCAGCTCAAGACTAGCGGGTATGAACACCGGGGAGCTGTTTTTT.

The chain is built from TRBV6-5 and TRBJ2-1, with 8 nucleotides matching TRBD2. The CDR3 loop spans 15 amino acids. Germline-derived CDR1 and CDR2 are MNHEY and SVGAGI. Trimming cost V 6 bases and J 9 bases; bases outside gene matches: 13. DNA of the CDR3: TGTGCCAGCAGGATACGGGCGGGAGGAAGAGGTGAGCAGTTCTTC. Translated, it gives CASRIRAGGRGEQFF.

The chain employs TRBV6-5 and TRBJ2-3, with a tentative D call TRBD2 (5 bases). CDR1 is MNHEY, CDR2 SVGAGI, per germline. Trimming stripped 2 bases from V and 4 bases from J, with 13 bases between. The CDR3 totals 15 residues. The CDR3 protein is CASSYTQLAADTQYF. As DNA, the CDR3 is TGTGCCAGCAGTTACACACAGCTAGCTGCAGATACGCAGTATTTT.

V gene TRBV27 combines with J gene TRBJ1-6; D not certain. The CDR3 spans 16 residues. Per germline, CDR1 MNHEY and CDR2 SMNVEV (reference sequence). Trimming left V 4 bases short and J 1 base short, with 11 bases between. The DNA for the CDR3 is TGTGCCAGCAGTTGGGCGCCCAGGTCCTATAATTCACCCCTCCACTTT. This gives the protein CASSWAPRSYNSPLHF.

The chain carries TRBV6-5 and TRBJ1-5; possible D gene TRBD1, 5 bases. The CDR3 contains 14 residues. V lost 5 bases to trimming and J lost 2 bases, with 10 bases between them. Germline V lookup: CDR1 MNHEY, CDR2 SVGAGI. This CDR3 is CASSVQGGNQPQHF. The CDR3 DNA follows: TGTGCCAGCAGTGTTCAGGGTGGCAATCAGCCCCAGCATTTT.

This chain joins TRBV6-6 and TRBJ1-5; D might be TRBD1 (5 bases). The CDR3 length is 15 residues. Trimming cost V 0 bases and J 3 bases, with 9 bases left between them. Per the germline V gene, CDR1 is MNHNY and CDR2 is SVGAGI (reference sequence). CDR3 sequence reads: CASSYSARVNQPQHF. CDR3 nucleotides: TGTGCCAGCAGTTACTCTGCCAGGGTCAATCAGCCCCAGCATTTT.

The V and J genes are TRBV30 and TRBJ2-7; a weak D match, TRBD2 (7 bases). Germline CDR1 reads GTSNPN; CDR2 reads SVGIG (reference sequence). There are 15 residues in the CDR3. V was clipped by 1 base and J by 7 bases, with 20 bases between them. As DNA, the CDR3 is TGTGCCTGGAGTGGAGTAGGGGGGGCCGTGAGGGAGCAGTACTTC. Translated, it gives CAWSGVGGAVREQYF.

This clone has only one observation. The CDR3 nucleotides read TGTGCCGGTACTTCCACCTATAATTCACCCCTCCACTTT. Amino acids: CAGTSTYNSPLHF. This chain links TRBV30 with TRBJ1-6, with D hard to call. CDR1 and CDR2 from the germline V gene are GTSNPN and SVGIG (reference sequence). The length of the CDR3 is 13 residues. V shed 8 bases and J shed 2 bases, with 10 bases lying between them. The complete variable domain, with remaining parts taken from reference TRBV30 and TRBJ1-6, reads SQTIHQWPATLVQPVGSPLSLECTVEGTSNPNLYWYRQAAGRGLQLLFYSVGIGQISSEVPQNLSASRPQDRQFILSSKKLLLSDSGFYLCAGTSTYNSPLHFGNGTRLTVT.

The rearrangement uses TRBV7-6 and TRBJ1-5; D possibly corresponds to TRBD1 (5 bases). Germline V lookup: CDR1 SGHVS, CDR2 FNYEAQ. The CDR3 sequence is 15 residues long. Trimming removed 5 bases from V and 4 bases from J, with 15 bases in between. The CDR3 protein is CASSVGTAGNQPQHF. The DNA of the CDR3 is TGTGCCAGCAGCGTCGGGACTGCAGGTAATCAGCCCCAGCATTTT.

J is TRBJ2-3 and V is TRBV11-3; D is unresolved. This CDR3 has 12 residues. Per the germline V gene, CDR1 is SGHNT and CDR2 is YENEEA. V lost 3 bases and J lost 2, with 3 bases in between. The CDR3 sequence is CASSFHTDTQYF. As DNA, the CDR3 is TGTGCCAGCAGCTTCCACACAGATACGCAGTATTTT. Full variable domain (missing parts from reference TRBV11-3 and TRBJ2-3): EAGVVQSPRYKIIEKKQPVAFWCNPISGHNTLYWYLQNLGQGPELLIRYENEEAVDDSQLPKDRFSAERLKGVDSTLKIQPAELGDSAVYLCASSFHTDTQYFGPGTRLTVL.

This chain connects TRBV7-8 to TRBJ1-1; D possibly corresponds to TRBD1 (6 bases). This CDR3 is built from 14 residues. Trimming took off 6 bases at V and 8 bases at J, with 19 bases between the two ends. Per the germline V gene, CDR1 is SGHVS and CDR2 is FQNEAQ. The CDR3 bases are TGTGCCAGCAGTATATCCCGACAGGTCGTAGAAGCTTTCTTT. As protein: CASSISRQVVEAFF.

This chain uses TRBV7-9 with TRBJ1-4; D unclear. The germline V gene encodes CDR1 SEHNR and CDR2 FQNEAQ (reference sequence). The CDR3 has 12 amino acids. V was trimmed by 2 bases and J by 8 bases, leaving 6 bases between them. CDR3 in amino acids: CASSLFPEKLFF. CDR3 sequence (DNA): TGTGCCAGCAGCTTATTCCCAGAAAAACTGTTTTTT.

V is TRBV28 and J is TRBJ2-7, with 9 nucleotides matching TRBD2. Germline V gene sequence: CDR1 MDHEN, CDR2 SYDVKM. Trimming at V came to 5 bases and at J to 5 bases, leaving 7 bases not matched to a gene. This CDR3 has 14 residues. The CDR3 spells CASSPPGTSHEQYF. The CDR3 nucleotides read TGTGCCAGCAGTCCCCCCGGGACTAGCCACGAGCAGTACTTC.

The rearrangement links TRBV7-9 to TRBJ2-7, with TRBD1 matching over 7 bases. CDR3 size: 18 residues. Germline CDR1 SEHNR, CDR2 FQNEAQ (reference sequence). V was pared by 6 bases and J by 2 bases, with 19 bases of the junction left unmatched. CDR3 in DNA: TGTGCCAGCAGTTTTTCACACGTACCGGGACAGAATCCCTACGAGCAGTACTTC. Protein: CASSFSHVPGQNPYEQYF.

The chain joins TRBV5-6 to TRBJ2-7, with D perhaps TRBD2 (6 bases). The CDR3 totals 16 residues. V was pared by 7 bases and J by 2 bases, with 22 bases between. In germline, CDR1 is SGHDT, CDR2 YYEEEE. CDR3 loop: CASELLAWGEPYEQYF. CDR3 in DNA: TGTGCCAGCGAGCTTCTGGCGTGGGGGGAACCCTACGAGCAGTACTTC.

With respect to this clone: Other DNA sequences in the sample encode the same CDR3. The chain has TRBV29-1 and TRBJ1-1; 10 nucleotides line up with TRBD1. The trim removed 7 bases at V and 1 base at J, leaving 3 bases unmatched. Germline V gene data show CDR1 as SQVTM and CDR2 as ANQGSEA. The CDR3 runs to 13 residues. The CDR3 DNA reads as TGCAGCGCCAGGACAGGGGGGAACACTGAAGCTTTCTTT. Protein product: CSARTGGNTEAFF.

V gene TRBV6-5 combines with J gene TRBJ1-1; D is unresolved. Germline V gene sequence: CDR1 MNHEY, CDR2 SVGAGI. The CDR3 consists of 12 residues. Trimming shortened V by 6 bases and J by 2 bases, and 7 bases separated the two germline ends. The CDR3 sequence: CASRRTNTEAFF. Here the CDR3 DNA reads TGTGCCAGCAGGCGGACTAACACTGAAGCTTTCTTT.

The CDR3 DNA reads TGTGCCAGCCGGGGGAACGTATTCGAGCAGTACTTC. Protein: CASRGNVFEQYF. V is TRBV25-1 and J is TRBJ2-7; possible D gene TRBD2, 6 bases. V shed 8 bases and J shed 6 bases, with 14 bases lying between them. Germline V gene sequence: CDR1 MGHDK, CDR2 SYGVNS. The CDR3 extends over 12 amino acids.